The rows below give T cell receptor beta chains drawn from one sample of a study of technical replicates of blood from several donors. Using immunoSEQ multiplex PCR, the repertoire was profiled, and TCRdb retains in-frame clones only, with some absent. The sample includes some 73,000 clones, approximately 90% of them seen just once. The sample comprised PBMCs. Every receptor here comes from a human donor in good health. Some clones in this sample may be carry-over from other donors' samples. Each CDR3 is given with its conserved first and last residue. D genes are given only for firm matches. Clone size appears in some rows only: once, few, many, or a class for an expanded clone.

v_gene	d_gene	abundance	j_gene	CDR3nt	CDR3aa
TRBV6-6	-	-	TRBJ2-3	TGTGCCAGCAGTTATCAAGGGAGTCGGACAGATACGCAGTATTTT	CASSYQGSRTDTQYF
TRBV5-1	-	-	TRBJ2-3	TGCGCCAGCAGCCAGAAGGGGGGGCTCACAGATACGCAGTATTTT	CASSQKGGLTDTQYF
TRBV9	-	-	TRBJ2-1	TGTGCCAGCAGCAGCTCGACTGGGAGCTACAATGAGCAGTTCTTC	CASSSSTGSYNEQFF
TRBV27	TRBD1	-	TRBJ1-4	TGTGCCAGCAGGGTAGACAGGGATAATGAAAAACTGTTTTTT	CASRVDRDNEKLFF
TRBV5-1	TRBD1	-	TRBJ1-6	TGCGCCAGCAGCTTGGCCGGGACAGCCTATTCACCCCTCCACTTT	CASSLAGTAYSPLHF
TRBV7-8	TRBD1	-	TRBJ1-2	TGTGCCAGCAGCTCGGCCTATAGTATCGACAGGGGCAGAAACTATGGCTACACCTTC	CASSSAYSIDRGRNYGYTF
TRBV30	-	-	TRBJ2-7	TGTGCCTGGAATCTGCTACCCCGTGATGGGCAGTACTTC	CAWNLLPRDGQYF
TRBV28	-	-	TRBJ2-2	TGTGCCAGCAGTTTACGGGTCACCGGGGAGCTGTTTTTT	CASSLRVTGELFF
TRBV7-2	TRBD1	-	TRBJ1-5	TGTGCCAGCAGCGGACAGGGGGTCGCTCAGCCCCAGCATTTT	CASSGQGVAQPQHF
TRBV6-5	-	-	TRBJ2-1	TGTGCCAGCAGTTCGTCCCAGTGGGAGCAGTTCTTC	CASSSSQWEQFF
TRBV12-5	-	-	TRBJ1-3	TGTGCTAGTGCTCCCGGCAGGGGCGGAAACACCATATATTTT	CASAPGRGGNTIYF
TRBV4-3	-	-	TRBJ2-1	TGCGCCAGCAGCCTAGGGACTGCCCCCGACAATGAGCAGTTCTTC	CASSLGTAPDNEQFF
TRBV9	TRBD1	-	TRBJ1-3	TGTGCCAGCAGCGTAGCAGGACAGGGTGCTGGAAACACCATATATTTT	CASSVAGQGAGNTIYF
TRBV7-8	TRBD2	-	TRBJ2-2	TGTGCCAGCAGCTTACTAGCGGCAACGAACACCGGGGAGCTGTTTTTT	CASSLLAATNTGELFF
TRBV11-2	-	-	TRBJ1-2	TGTGCCAGCAGCTTTCCATACGTAGCCGGAAGTAAAAGGAGCTACACCTTC	CASSFPYVAGSKRSYTF
TRBV5-4	TRBD2	-	TRBJ2-2	TGTGCCAGCAGCTCCGGGACTAGCGGGAGTAGTCGGTCCGGGGAGCTGTTTTTT	CASSSGTSGSSRSGELFF
TRBV4-1	-	-	TRBJ1-6	TGCGCCAGCAGCCAAAGCGGCCTGGCGAGATCACCCCTCCACTTT	CASSQSGLARSPLHF
TRBV7-9	-	-	TRBJ1-1	TGTGCCAGCAGCTTAGCCGGGAACACTGAAGCTTTCTTT	CASSLAGNTEAFF
TRBV7-9	TRBD2	-	TRBJ2-1	TGTGCCAGCAGCCCTTCGCTTGGGCTAGCGGGGGCCTACAATGAGCAGTTCTTC	CASSPSLGLAGAYNEQFF
TRBV7-6	-	-	TRBJ2-1	TGTGCCAGCAGCCCGAGCGAGGGCGGACGTGGGAACGAGCAGTTCTTC	CASSPSEGGRGNEQFF
TRBV29-1	-	-	TRBJ2-2	TGCAGCGTTGAACAAGGGGTCGGCGGGGAGCTGTTTTTT	CSVEQGVGGELFF
TRBV23-1	-	-	TRBJ1-2	TGCGCCAGCAGTCAATCGAAGCCAGGAACCACCTATGGCTACACCTTC	CASSQSKPGTTYGYTF
TRBV10-2	TRBD2	-	TRBJ2-5	TGCGCCAGCAGTGATCCTAGCGGGGGGGCCTTTTTGGAGACCCAGTACTTC	CASSDPSGGAFLETQYF
TRBV2	TRBD1	-	TRBJ1-4	TGTGCCAGCAGATTACGGACAGGGGCGCTTGAAAAACTGTTTTTT	CASRLRTGALEKLFF
TRBV5-1	-	-	TRBJ1-4	TGCGCCAGCAGCTTCCAGAAAGCAACTAATGAAAAACTGTTTTTT	CASSFQKATNEKLFF
TRBV2	-	-	TRBJ1-2	TGTGCCAGCACCGAACAAAAGGGGACACCCTATATGACCTTC	CASTEQKGTPYMTF
TRBV28	TRBD1	few	TRBJ1-1	TGTGCCAGCAGTCGACAGGGGTTAGGCACTGAAGCTTTCTTT	CASSRQGLGTEAFF
TRBV7-2	-	-	TRBJ2-7	TGTGCCAGCAGCTCCCGAGTGACAGTTGCCCACGAGCAGTACTTC	CASSSRVTVAHEQYF
TRBV12-5	TRBD2	-	TRBJ2-1	TGTGCTAGTGGCCTAGCGGGAAGTTACTATGAGCAGTTCTTC	CASGLAGSYYEQFF
TRBV5-1	-	-	TRBJ2-7	TGCGCCAGCAGCACCCAACCCGGCGGATCCTACGAGCAGTACTTC	CASSTQPGGSYEQYF
TRBV4-3	-	-	TRBJ2-1	TGCGCCAGCAGCCAGGAAGGGGCTGAATACAATGAGCAGTTCTTC	CASSQEGAEYNEQFF
TRBV5-4	-	once	TRBJ2-3	TGTGCCAGCAGCTTGGACGGGGGTGTTGGTGGTGGAGATACGCAGTATTTT	CASSLDGGVGGGDTQYF
TRBV9	-	-	TRBJ2-5	TGTGCCAGCAGCATTACTAGGGCCCAGTACTTC	CASSITRAQYF
TRBV19	-	-	TRBJ2-1	TGTGCCAGTCAGACGGCCGGGTCGGGATACAATGAGCAGTTCTTC	CASQTAGSGYNEQFF
TRBV2	TRBD2	-	TRBJ2-1	TGTGCCAGCAGCCCTAGCGGGGGGTCCCGGAATGAGCAGTTCTTC	CASSPSGGSRNEQFF
TRBV7-2	TRBD2	-	TRBJ2-7	TGTGCCAGCAGCTCCCCCCGAACTAGCGGGAACTACGAGCAGTACTTC	CASSSPRTSGNYEQYF
TRBV2	TRBD1	-	TRBJ1-4	TGTGCCAGCAGTAGACAGGGGATGACTAATGAAAAACTGTTTTTT	CASSRQGMTNEKLFF
TRBV5-1	-	once	TRBJ2-7	TGCGCCAGCAGCTCGGGTGGGTCAACCTACGAGCAGTACTTC	CASSSGGSTYEQYF
TRBV19	TRBD1	-	TRBJ1-1	TGTGCCAGTAGGGGACAGGGGGCTGGGTCTGAAGCTTTCTTT	CASRGQGAGSEAFF
TRBV7-9	-	once	TRBJ1-3	TGTGCCAGCAGCGACATCCGCTCTGGAAACACCATATATTTT	CASSDIRSGNTIYF
TRBV7-3	-	-	TRBJ1-1	TGTGCCAGCAGTGTAGGGGGAGCGGACACTGAAGCTTTCTTT	CASSVGGADTEAFF
TRBV19	TRBD1	-	TRBJ1-4	TGTGCCAGTAGGCCTCACAGGGGGGGTAATGAAAAACTGTTTTTT	CASRPHRGGNEKLFF
TRBV7-3	TRBD1	-	TRBJ2-2	TGTGCCAGCAGCCCCGAGGGCAGGGGGTTCGGGGAGCTGTTTTTT	CASSPEGRGFGELFF
TRBV2	TRBD2	-	TRBJ2-5	TGTGCCAGCAGTGAATGGGGGAGGGCCAGGGAGACCCAGTACTTC	CASSEWGRARETQYF